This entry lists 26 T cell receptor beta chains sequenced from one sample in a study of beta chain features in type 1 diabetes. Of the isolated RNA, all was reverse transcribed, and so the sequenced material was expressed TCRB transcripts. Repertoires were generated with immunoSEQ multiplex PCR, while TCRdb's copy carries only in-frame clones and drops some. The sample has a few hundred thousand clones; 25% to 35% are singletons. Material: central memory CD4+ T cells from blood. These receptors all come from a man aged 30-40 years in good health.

This CDR3 is CASSLDQNTEAFF. CDR3 DNA sequence: TGTGCCAGCAGCTTGGACCAGAACACTGAAGCTTTCTTT. The chain combines TRBV5-6 with TRBJ1-1; D is uncertain. V was pared by 0 bases and J by 1 base, with 4 bases between. This CDR3 has 13 residues. Germline values: CDR1 SGHDT, CDR2 YYEEEE.

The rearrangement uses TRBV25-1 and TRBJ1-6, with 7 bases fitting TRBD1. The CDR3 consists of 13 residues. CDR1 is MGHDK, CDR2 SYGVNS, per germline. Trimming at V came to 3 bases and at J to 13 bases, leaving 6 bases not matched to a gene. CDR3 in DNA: TGTGCCAGCAGTGACAGGGGGTCCCAGCCCCTCCACTTT. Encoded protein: CASSDRGSQPLHF.

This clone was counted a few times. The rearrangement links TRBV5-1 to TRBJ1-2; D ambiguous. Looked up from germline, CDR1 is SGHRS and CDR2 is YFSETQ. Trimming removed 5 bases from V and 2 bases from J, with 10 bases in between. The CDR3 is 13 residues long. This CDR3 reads CASSSDGNYGYTF. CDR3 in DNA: TGCGCCAGCAGTTCGGACGGAAACTATGGCTACACCTTC. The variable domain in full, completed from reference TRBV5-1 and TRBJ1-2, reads KAGVTQTPRYLIKTRGQQVTLSCSPISGHRSVSWYQQTPGQGLQFLFEYFSETQRNKGNFPGRFSGRQFSNSRSEMNVSTLELGDSALYLCASSSDGNYGYTFGSGTRLTVV.

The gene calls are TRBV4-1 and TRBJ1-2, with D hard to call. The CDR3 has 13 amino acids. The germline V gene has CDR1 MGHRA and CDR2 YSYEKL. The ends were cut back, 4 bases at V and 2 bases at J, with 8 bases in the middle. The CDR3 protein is CASSREVNYGYTF. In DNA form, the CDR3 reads TGCGCCAGCAGCCGCGAAGTCAACTATGGCTACACCTTC.

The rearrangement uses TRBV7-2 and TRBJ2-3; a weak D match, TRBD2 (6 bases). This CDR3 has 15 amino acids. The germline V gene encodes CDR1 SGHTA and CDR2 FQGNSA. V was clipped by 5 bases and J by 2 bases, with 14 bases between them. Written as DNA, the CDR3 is TGTGCCAGCAGCCCTGGGGGACTGTACACAGATACGCAGTATTTT. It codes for CASSPGGLYTDTQYF.

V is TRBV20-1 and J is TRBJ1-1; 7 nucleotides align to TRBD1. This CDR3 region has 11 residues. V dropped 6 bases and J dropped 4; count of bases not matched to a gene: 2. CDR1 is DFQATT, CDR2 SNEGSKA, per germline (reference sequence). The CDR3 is CSADRVTEAFF. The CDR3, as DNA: TGCAGTGCAGACAGGGTCACTGAAGCTTTCTTT.

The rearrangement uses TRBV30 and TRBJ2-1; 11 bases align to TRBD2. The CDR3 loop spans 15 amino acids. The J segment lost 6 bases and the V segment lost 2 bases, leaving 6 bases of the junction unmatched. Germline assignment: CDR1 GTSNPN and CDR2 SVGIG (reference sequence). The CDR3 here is CAWSPLAGVRNEQFF. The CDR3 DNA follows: TGTGCCTGGAGTCCACTAGCGGGAGTACGCAATGAGCAGTTCTTC.

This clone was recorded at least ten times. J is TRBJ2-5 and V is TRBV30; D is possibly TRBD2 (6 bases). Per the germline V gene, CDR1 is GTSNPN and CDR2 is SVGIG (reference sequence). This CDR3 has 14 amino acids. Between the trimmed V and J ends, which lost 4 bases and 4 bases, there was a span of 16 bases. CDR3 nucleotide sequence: TGTGCCTGGACCTCCCTAGCGATTGGAGAGACCCAGTACTTC. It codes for CAWTSLAIGETQYF.

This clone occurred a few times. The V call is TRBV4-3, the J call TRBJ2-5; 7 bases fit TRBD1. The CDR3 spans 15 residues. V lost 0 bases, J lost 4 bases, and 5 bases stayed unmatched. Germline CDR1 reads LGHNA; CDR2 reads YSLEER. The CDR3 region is CASSQDFRGLETQYF. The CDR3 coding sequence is TGCGCCAGCAGCCAAGATTTCAGGGGGTTAGAGACCCAGTACTTC.

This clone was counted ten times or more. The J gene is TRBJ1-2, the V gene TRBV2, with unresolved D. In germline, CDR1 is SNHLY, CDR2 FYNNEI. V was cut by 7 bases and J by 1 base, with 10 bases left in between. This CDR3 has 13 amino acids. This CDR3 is CASNKGDNYGYTF. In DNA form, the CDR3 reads TGTGCCAGCAATAAAGGCGATAACTATGGCTACACCTTC. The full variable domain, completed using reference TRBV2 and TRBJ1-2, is EPEVTQTPSHQVTQMGQEVILRCVPISNHLYFYWYRQILGQKVEFLVSFYNNEISEKSEIFDDQFSVERPDGSNFTLKIRSTKLEDSAMYFCASNKGDNYGYTFGSGTRLTVV.

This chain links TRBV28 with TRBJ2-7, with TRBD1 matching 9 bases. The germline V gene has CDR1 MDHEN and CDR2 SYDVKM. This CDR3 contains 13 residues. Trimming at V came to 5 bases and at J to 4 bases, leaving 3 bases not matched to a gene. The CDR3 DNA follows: TGTGCCAGCAGTCGGACAGGGGTTTACGAGCAGTACTTC. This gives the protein CASSRTGVYEQYF.

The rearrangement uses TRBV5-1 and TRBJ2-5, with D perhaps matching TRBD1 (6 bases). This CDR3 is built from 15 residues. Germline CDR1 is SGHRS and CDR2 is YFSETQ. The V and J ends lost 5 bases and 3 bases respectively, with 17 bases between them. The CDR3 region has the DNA TGCGCCAGCAGTTTCTGGGGGCTCGTCGAAGAGACCCAGTACTTC. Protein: CASSFWGLVEETQYF. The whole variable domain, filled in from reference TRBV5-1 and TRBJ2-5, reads KAGVTQTPRYLIKTRGQQVTLSCSPISGHRSVSWYQQTPGQGLQFLFEYFSETQRNKGNFPGRFSGRQFSNSRSEMNVSTLELGDSALYLCASSFWGLVEETQYFGPGTRLLVL.

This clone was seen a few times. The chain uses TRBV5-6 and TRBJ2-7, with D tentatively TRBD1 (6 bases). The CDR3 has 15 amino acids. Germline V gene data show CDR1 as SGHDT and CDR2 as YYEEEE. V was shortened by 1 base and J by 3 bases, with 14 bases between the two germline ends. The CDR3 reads CASSLYRQGGYEQYF. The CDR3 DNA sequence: TGTGCCAGCAGCTTGTATAGACAAGGGGGCTACGAGCAGTACTTC.

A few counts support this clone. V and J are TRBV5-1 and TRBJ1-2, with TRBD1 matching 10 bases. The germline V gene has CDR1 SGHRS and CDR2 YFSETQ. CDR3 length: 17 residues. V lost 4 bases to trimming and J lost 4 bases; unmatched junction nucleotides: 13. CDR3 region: CASSPLPTGQGSYGYTF. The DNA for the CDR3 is TGCGCCAGCAGCCCCTTGCCTACGGGACAGGGGAGCTATGGCTACACCTTC.

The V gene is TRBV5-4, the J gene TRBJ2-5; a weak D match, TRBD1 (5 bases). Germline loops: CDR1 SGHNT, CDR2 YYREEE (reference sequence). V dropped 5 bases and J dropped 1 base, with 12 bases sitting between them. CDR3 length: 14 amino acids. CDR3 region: CASSPGQTQETQYF. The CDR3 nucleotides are TGTGCCAGCAGTCCAGGACAAACCCAAGAGACCCAGTACTTC.

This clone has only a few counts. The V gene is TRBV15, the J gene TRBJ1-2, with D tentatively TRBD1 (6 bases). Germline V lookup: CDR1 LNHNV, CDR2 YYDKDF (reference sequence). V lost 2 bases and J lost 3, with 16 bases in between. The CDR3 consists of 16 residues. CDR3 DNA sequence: TGTGCCACCAGCAGACAGGGGTCCGTGGGTTACTATGGCTACACCTTC. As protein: CATSRQGSVGYYGYTF.

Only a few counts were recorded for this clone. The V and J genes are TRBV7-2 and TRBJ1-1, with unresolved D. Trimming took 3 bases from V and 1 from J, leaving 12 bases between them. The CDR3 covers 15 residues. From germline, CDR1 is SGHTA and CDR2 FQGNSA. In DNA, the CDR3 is TGTGCCAGCAGCTTTTCCGGGGATAAGAACACTGAAGCTTTCTTT. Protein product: CASSFSGDKNTEAFF.

The CDR3 region has the DNA TGCGCCAGCAGTCGCACGGACGGGAAGGTGGACATTCAGTACTTC. Protein: CASSRTDGKVDIQYF. The chain employs TRBV5-1 and TRBJ2-4; possible D gene TRBD2, 5 bases. The CDR3 runs to 15 residues. V was clipped by 5 bases and J by 8 bases, with 20 bases between them. The germline V gene encodes CDR1 SGHRS and CDR2 YFSETQ.

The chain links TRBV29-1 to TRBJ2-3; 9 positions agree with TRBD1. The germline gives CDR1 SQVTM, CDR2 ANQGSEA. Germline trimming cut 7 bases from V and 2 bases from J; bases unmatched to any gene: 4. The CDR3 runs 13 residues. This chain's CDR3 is CSGDRANTDTQYF. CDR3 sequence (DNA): TGCAGCGGGGACAGGGCGAACACAGATACGCAGTATTTT.

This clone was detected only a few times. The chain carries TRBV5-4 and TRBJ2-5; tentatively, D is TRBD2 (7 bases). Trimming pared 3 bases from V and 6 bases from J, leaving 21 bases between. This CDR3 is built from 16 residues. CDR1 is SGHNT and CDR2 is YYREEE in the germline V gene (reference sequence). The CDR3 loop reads CASSSAEERGGKTQYF. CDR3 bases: TGTGCCAGCAGCTCCGCCGAGGAGAGGGGGGGAAAGACCCAGTACTTC.

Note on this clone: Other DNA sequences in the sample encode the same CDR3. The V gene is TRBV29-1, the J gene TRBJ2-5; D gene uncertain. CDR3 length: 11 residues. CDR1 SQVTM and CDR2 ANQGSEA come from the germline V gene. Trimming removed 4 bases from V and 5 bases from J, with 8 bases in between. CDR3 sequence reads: CSVGGTETQYF. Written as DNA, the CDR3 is TGCAGCGTTGGGGGAACCGAGACCCAGTACTTC.

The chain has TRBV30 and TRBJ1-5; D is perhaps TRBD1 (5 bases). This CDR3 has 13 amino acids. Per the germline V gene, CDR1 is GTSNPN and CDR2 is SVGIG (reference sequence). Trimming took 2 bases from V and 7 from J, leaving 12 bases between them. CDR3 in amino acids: CAWSRRGEQPQHF. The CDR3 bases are TGTGCCTGGAGTAGGAGGGGAGAACAGCCCCAGCATTTT. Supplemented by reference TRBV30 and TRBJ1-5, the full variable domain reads SQTIHQWPATLVQPVGSPLSLECTVEGTSNPNLYWYRQAAGRGLQLLFYSVGIGQISSEVPQNLSASRPQDRQFILSSKKLLLSDSGFYLCAWSRRGEQPQHFGDGTRLSIL.

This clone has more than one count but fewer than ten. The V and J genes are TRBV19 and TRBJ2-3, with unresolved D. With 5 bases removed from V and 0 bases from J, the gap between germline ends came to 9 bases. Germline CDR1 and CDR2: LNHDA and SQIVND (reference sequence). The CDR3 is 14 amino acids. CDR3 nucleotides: TGTGCCAGTAGTCTATCGACTAGCACAGATACGCAGTATTTT. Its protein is CASSLSTSTDTQYF.

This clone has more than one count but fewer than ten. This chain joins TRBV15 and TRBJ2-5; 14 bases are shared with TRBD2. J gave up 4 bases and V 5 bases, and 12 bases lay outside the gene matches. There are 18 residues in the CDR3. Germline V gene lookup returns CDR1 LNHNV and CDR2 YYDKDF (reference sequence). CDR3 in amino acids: CATSGLPGLAGVGETQYF. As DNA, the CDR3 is TGTGCCACCAGCGGACTCCCGGGACTAGCGGGAGTAGGAGAGACCCAGTACTTC.

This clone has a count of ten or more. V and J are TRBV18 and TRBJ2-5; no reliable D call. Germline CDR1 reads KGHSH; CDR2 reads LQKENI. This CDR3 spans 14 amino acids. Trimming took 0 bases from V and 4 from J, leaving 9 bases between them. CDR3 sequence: CASSPPALAETQYF. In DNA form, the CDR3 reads TGTGCCAGCTCACCACCTGCTCTGGCAGAGACCCAGTACTTC. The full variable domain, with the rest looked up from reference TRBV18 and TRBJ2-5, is NAGVMQNPRHLVRRRGQEARLRCSPMKGHSHVYWYRQLPEEGLKFMVYLQKENIIDESGMPKERFSAEFPKEGPSILRIQQVVRGDSAAYFCASSPPALAETQYFGPGTRLLVL.

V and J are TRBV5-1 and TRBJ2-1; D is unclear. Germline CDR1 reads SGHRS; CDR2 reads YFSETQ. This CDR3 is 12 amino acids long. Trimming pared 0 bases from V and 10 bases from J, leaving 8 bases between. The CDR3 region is CASSLVGKEQFF. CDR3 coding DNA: TGCGCCAGCAGCTTGGTAGGGAAAGAGCAGTTCTTC.